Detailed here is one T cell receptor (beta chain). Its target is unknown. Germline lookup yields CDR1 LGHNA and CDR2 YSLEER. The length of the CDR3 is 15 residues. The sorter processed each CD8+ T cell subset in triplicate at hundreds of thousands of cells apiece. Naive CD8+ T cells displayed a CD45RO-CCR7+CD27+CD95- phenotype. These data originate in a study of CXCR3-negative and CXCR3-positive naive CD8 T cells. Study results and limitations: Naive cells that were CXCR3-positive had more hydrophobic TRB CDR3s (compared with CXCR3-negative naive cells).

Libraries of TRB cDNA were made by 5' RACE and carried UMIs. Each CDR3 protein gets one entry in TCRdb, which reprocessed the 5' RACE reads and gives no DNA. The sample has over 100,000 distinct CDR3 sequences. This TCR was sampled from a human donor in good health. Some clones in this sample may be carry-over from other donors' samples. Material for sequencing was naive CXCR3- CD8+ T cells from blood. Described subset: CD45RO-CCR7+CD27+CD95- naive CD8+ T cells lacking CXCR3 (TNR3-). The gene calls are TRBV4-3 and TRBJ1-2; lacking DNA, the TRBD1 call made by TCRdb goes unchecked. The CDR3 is CASSPATGNYYGYTF.